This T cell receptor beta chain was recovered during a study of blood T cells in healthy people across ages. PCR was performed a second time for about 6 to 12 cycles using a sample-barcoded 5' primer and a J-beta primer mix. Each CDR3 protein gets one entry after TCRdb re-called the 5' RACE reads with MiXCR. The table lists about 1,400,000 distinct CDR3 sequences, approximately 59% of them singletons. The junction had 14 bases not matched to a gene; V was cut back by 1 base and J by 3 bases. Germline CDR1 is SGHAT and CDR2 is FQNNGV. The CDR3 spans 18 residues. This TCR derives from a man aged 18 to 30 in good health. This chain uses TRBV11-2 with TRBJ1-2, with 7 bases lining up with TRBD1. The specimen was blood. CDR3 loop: CASSLVRGTGTAYYGYTF. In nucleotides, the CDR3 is TGTGCCAGCAGCTTAGTGAGGGGTACCGGGACAGCCTACTATGGCTACACCTTC.